This record looks at one TCR beta chain sequence and its context. Its target is unknown. Brentuximab vedotin exposure varied among the patients, all of whom had relapsed after autologous stem cell transplantation. These data are taken from a study of PD-1 blockade in classical Hodgkin lymphoma. The CDR3 totals 17 residues. With 5 bases clipped from V and 0 bases from J, the junction kept 8 bases outside the gene matches. Germline-derived CDR1 and CDR2 are LNHDA and SQIVND (reference sequence). TCRdb keeps only in-frame clones here, not all; method: immunoSEQ multiplex PCR. Of some 38,000 clones in the sample, approximately 80% are singletons; the top ten hold about 10%. Study-wide results and caveats: It was reported that newly diagnosed patients had less baseline TCR diversity than healthy donors. The drivers behind the repertoire differences, possibly disease activity or prior therapy, remain undefined.

The chain has TRBV19 and TRBJ1-3; 9 bases align to TRBD1. Sequencing was performed on peripheral blood mononuclear cells (PBMCs), taken at baseline. The TCR was taken from a human donor with classical Hodgkin lymphoma. The CDR3 sequence: CASSAHRGLSSGNTIYF. Written as DNA, the CDR3 is TGTGCCAGTAGTGCCCACAGGGGGCTGAGCTCTGGAAACACCATATATTTT. The whole variable domain, remainder taken from reference TRBV19 and TRBJ1-3, is DGGITQSPKYLFRKEGQNVTLSCEQNLNHDAMYWYRQDPGQGLRLIYYSQIVNDFQKGDIAEGYSVSREKKESFPLTVTSAQKNPTAFYLCASSAHRGLSSGNTIYFGEGSWLTVV.